These 18 T cell receptor beta chains came from one sample sequenced in a study of CD8+ T cells in alopecia areata. The treatment was: oral pan-JAK inhibitor, 5-10 mg twice daily. Reverse transcribed after extraction, RNA yielded cDNA as the sequencing template. Profiling relied on immunoSEQ multiplex PCR, and the TCRdb table lists in-frame clones only, not all of them. The sample has roughly 110,000 clones, about 83% seen once. The sequences come from CD8+ T cells sorted from blood, collected at week 24, from a patient treated with tofacitinib. Source of these receptors: a human donor with alopecia areata.

On this clone itself: This CDR3 fails to terminate in the conserved phenylalanine or tryptophan, so it likely reflects a read error. The chain employs TRBV29-1 and TRBJ1-1, with D perhaps matching TRBD1 (5 bases). V lost 6 bases to trimming and J lost 0 bases, with 8 bases between them. This CDR3 has 12 amino acids. Germline V lookup: CDR1 SQVTM, CDR2 ANQGSEA. For the CDR3, the DNA is TGCAGCGTGGGGACGGTGAACACTGAAGCTTTCTTA. It codes for CSVGTVNTEAFL.

This clone appeared once. The chain joins TRBV10-3 to TRBJ2-7; 9 positions match TRBD1. The CDR3 covers 14 residues. The J segment lost 5 bases and the V segment lost 10 bases, leaving 12 bases of the junction unmatched. Germline-derived CDR1 and CDR2 are ENHRY and SYGVKD. This CDR3 reads CATDRGQGRDEQYF. The CDR3 bases are TGTGCCACCGATAGGGGACAGGGAAGGGACGAGCAGTACTTC.

This clone was observed once. In nucleotides, the CDR3 is TGTGCCTGGAGTGTTTCAGGGTCGTACGAGCAGTACTTC. It codes for CAWSVSGSYEQYF. V usage is TRBV30 and J usage is TRBJ2-7, with D perhaps TRBD1 (5 bases). The germline gives CDR1 GTSNPN, CDR2 SVGIG (reference sequence). With 0 bases removed from V and 4 bases from J, the gap between germline ends came to 10 bases. The length of the CDR3 is 13 residues.

The V gene is TRBV10-2, the J gene TRBJ2-1, with D possibly TRBD2 on 6 matching bases. V lost 10 bases and J 7 bases, leaving 17 bases between the germline ends. CDR3 length: 13 residues. From germline, CDR1 is WSHSY and CDR2 SAAADI. DNA of the CDR3: TGCGCCACCCGGGACTTCCCCGGGAATGAGCAGTTCTTC. This translates into CATRDFPGNEQFF.

This clone was counted only a few times. This chain links TRBV7-9 with TRBJ2-7, with 11 bases that match TRBD1. The junction had 11 bases not matched to a gene; V was cut back by 5 bases and J by 5 bases. This CDR3 has 16 residues. Germline CDR1 and CDR2: SEHNR and FQNEAQ (reference sequence). The CDR3 DNA sequence: TGTGCCAGCAGCCCACCCAGGGGACAGGGGGTCGACGAGCAGTACTTC. Amino acids: CASSPPRGQGVDEQYF.

The chain uses TRBV5-4 and TRBJ2-5; tentative D call: TRBD1 (5 bases). The DNA end lines up better with TRBJ2-7; the J call may be wrong. The CDR3 contains 16 residues. CDR1 and CDR2 from the germline V gene are SGHNT and YYREEE (reference sequence). The CDR3 nucleotides read TGTGCCAGCAGCTTGGCCATAGGACACCTCTCCTACGAGCAGTACTTC. This sequence encodes CASSLAIGHLSYEQYF.

The chain joins TRBV13 to TRBJ2-7; D ambiguous. The germline V gene encodes CDR1 PRHDT and CDR2 FYEKMQ (reference sequence). V lost 4 bases, J lost 0 bases, and 13 bases lay in between. CDR3 length equals 15 residues. The CDR3 sequence is CASSYNYPSSYEQYF. The CDR3 DNA is TGTGCCAGCAGCTACAATTACCCGAGCTCCTACGAGCAGTACTTC.

By share of the sample, this clone is medium-sized. This sequence joins TRBV7-9 and TRBJ2-3; possible D gene TRBD2, 5 bases. V was cut by 1 base and J by 2 bases, with 16 bases left in between. The germline CDR1 and CDR2 sequences are SEHNR and FQNEAQ (reference sequence). This CDR3 has 17 amino acids. The CDR3 DNA reads TGTGCCAGCAGCTTAGGGGTGGCACTAGGAACCACAGATACGCAGTATTTT. Translated, it gives CASSLGVALGTTDTQYF.

The chain employs TRBV6-1 and TRBJ2-2; TRBD1 agrees at 8 bases. V lost 4 bases and J lost 4; bases outside the gene matches: 5. CDR1 and CDR2 (germline): MNHNS, SASEGT. The CDR3 length is 15 residues. CDR3 region: CASSVRTGGTGELFF. The CDR3 nucleotides read TGTGCCAGCAGTGTACGTACAGGGGGCACCGGGGAGCTGTTTTTT.

V gene TRBV10-3 combines with J gene TRBJ1-1; 9 nucleotides match TRBD1. In germline, CDR1 is ENHRY, CDR2 SYGVKD. The CDR3 has 13 residues. Losses at the gene ends were 8 bases for V and 4 bases for J; bases not matched to a gene: 5. CDR3 loop: CAISGQGGTEAFF. As DNA, the CDR3 is TGTGCCATCTCGGGACAGGGAGGCACTGAAGCTTTCTTT.

The genes are TRBV6-1 and TRBJ2-5; no clear D gene. Trimming cost V 8 bases and J 2 bases, with 15 bases left between them. Germline V gene lookup returns CDR1 MNHNS and CDR2 SASEGT. This CDR3 is built from 14 residues. The CDR3 region has the DNA TGTGCCAGCTATCTGGCGGAACTACAAGAGACCCAGTACTTC. The encoded protein is CASYLAELQETQYF.

V is TRBV4-2 and J is TRBJ2-7, with TRBD1 matching over 9 bases. CDR1 is LGHNA, CDR2 YNFKEQ, per germline. The junction had 6 bases not matched to a gene; V was cut back by 3 bases and J by 0 bases. The CDR3 has 16 amino acids. CDR3 sequence (DNA): TGTGCCAGCAGCCACGAGGGGACAGGGAGCTCCTACGAGCAGTACTTC. It is translated as CASSHEGTGSSYEQYF.

CDR3 region: CASSQDQPGLAGKNEQFF. CDR3 DNA: TGCGCCAGCAGCCAAGATCAACCCGGACTAGCGGGTAAGAATGAGCAGTTCTTC. V usage is TRBV4-1 and J usage is TRBJ2-1, with 11 bases matching TRBD2. The length of the CDR3 is 18 residues. Looked up from germline, CDR1 is MGHRA and CDR2 is YSYEKL. The ends lost 0 bases at V and 7 bases at J; junction bases unmatched: 11.

The chain links TRBV27 to TRBJ2-1, with a possible D match to TRBD2 (7 bases). CDR3 length: 17 residues. Germline lookup yields CDR1 MNHEY and CDR2 SMNVEV (reference sequence). Trimming left V 5 bases short and J 9 bases short, with 26 bases between. CDR3 nucleotides: TGTGCCAGCAGTCTCAGAGGGGTCGGGGGACTACAGGGTGAGCAGTTCTTC. This translates into CASSLRGVGGLQGEQFF.

With regard to this clone: This likely came from a read error, as a far larger clone is one base away. The sample carries other DNA sequences with the same CDR3. The gene calls are TRBV7-2 and TRBJ2-1; the D is unclear. Looked up from germline, CDR1 is SGHTA and CDR2 is FQGNSA. This CDR3 has 15 amino acids. Between the trimmed V and J ends, which lost 2 bases and 4 bases, there was a span of 12 bases. CDR3 region: CASSLTGGEYNEQFF. The DNA of the CDR3 is TGTGCCAGCAGCTTAACTGGTGGGGAATACAATGAGCAGTTCTTC.

The chain is built from TRBV7-9 and TRBJ1-3; the D is unclear. Trimming stripped 0 bases from V and 0 bases from J, with 6 bases between. Germline CDR1 is SEHNR and CDR2 is FQNEAQ (reference sequence). This CDR3 region has 15 residues. This chain's CDR3 is CASSLAVYSGNTIYF. CDR3 DNA sequence: TGTGCCAGCAGCTTAGCGGTCTACTCTGGAAACACCATATATTTT.

This clone has just one count. J is TRBJ2-7 and V is TRBV4-1; D remains unclear. With 0 bases removed from V and 3 bases from J, the gap between germline ends came to 6 bases. The CDR3 loop spans 13 amino acids. Germline assignment: CDR1 MGHRA and CDR2 YSYEKL. The CDR3 spells CASSQESGYEQYF. In DNA, the CDR3 is TGCGCCAGCAGCCAAGAAAGTGGCTACGAGCAGTACTTC.

This chain's CDR3 is CASSLAQASYEQYF. The CDR3 coding sequence is TGTGCCAGCAGCTTAGCCCAGGCCTCCTACGAGCAGTACTTC. This sequence joins TRBV7-9 and TRBJ2-7; D gene uncertain. Germline V lookup: CDR1 SEHNR, CDR2 FQNEAQ (reference sequence). V was trimmed by 0 bases and J by 0 bases, leaving 6 bases between them. The CDR3 sequence is 14 residues long.